These 7 T cell receptor beta chains originate from one sample sequenced in a study of low-dose radiotherapy and immunotherapy resistance in tumors. The time point was: before trial treatment. First-strand cDNA relied on TRAV- and TRBV-specific primers spanning alpha and beta chains. TCRs were amplified for roughly 20 PCR cycles with a constant-region primer and V-primer adapter. TCRdb processed the reads anew with MiXCR; each CDR3 protein has one entry. The sample lists tens of thousands of distinct CDR3 sequences, roughly a quarter seen once, with roughly 6% in the top ten. This sample comprised PBMCs, obtained before treatment. Receptor source: a male donor with prostate cancer.

This clonotype was seen many times. The chain links TRBV20-1 to TRBJ2-5, with 13 bases matching TRBD2. Germline CDR1 and CDR2: DFQATT and SNEGSKA (reference sequence). The CDR3 sequence is 15 residues long. V shed 6 bases and J 3 bases; nucleotides not matched to a gene: 7. The CDR3 nucleotides are TGCAGTGCCCCGACTAGCGGGGGGTTTAAAGAGACCCAGTACTTC. This codes for CSAPTSGGFKETQYF.

This clonotype has ten or more counts. CDR3 amino acids: CSAKPRSRSPVNYGYTF. The CDR3 DNA follows: TGCAGTGCTAAACCCCGGTCCCGGTCCCCTGTGAACTATGGCTACACCTTC. The J gene is TRBJ1-2, the V gene TRBV20-1; no firm D call. The CDR3 runs 17 residues. Trimming removed 4 bases at V and 2 bases at J, with 23 bases between. In germline, CDR1 is DFQATT, CDR2 SNEGSKA (reference sequence).

Worth noting for this clonotype: The DNA is omitted, as the CDR3 cannot be located on it reliably, and the CDR3 follows TCRdb's listing. This chain links TRBV5-5 with TRBJ1-6; TRBD1 is the table's D call, not checked against the DNA. Germline values: CDR1 SGHKS, CDR2 YYEKEE (reference sequence). Inclusive of both ends, the CDR3 amounts to 24 amino acids. This chain's CDR3 is CASTNQTSLYFCASHDRGYSPLHF.

This chain links TRBV27 with TRBJ2-1; TRBD2 is a possible D gene (6 bases). Trimming pared 2 bases from V and 6 bases from J, leaving 17 bases between. The CDR3 runs 16 residues. Germline V gene sequence: CDR1 MNHEY, CDR2 SMNVEV (reference sequence). CDR3: CASSLMLASAGNEQFF. CDR3 DNA: TGTGCCAGCAGTTTAATGTTGGCTAGCGCAGGCAATGAGCAGTTCTTC.

There are many counts of this clonotype. This chain links TRBV12-3 or TRBV12-4 with TRBJ2-7; TRBD1 matches at 7 bases. With 3 bases clipped from V and 3 bases from J, the junction kept 5 bases outside the gene matches. This CDR3 region has 14 residues. CDR3 sequence (DNA): TGTGCCAGCAGTTTTCTGCACAGGGGCTACGAGCAGTACTTC. Translation: CASSFLHRGYEQYF.

A note on this clonotype: Only one base separates this from a far larger clonotype, so it likely reflects a read error. The V and J genes are TRBV5-6 and TRBJ2-7, with D perhaps TRBD1 or TRBD2 (7 bases each). Trimming pared 9 bases from V and 0 bases from J, leaving 22 bases between. Per germline, CDR1 SGHDT and CDR2 YYEEEE. This CDR3 has 16 amino acids. The CDR3 nucleotides read TGTGCCAACAGAACCAGGGGGGGAGCTAGCTCCTACGAGCAGTACTTC. Its translation is CANRTRGGASSYEQYF.

Turning to this clonotype: The DNA is left out, because the CDR3 cannot be placed on it with certainty; the CDR3 is given as TCRdb lists it. The chain recombines TRBV3-1 with TRBJ2-2; TRBD1 is the table's D call, not checked against the DNA. CDR1 and CDR2 from the germline V gene are LGHDT and YNNKEL (reference sequence). Termini included, the CDR3 measures 17 amino acids. The CDR3 protein is CASSQGAGTGELFFFFF.